This T cell receptor (beta chain) is drawn from a study of beta chain features in type 1 diabetes. Background on the study: Under 140,000,000 sorted cells were examined across all samples.

Study conclusions and caveats: The naive, central memory and Treg TCRB repertoires of patients appeared to be more similar to one another than those of healthy donors. People with Type 1 diabetes carried modestly yet significantly shorter TCRB CDR3s in all four CD4+ subsets.

The germline V and J ends were trimmed by 5 bases and 2 bases, with 10 bases remaining between them. Germline CDR1 and CDR2: SGHTA and FQGNSA. The CDR3 has 14 amino acids. This clone was seen a handful of times. The antigen remains unidentified. The sequenced template was cDNA made from the entire isolated RNA. Method: immunoSEQ multiplex PCR; TCRdb's copy keeps in-frame clones and lacks some. The data hold almost 350,000 clones, with over 7% observed a single time. What was sequenced was central memory CD4+ T cells from blood. The TCR was taken from a young man with type 1 diabetes. This chain joins TRBV7-2 and TRBJ1-3; D is ambiguous. CDR3 sequence reads: CASSLPETGNTIYF. DNA for the CDR3: TGTGCCAGCAGCCTCCCAGAGACTGGAAACACCATATATTTT.